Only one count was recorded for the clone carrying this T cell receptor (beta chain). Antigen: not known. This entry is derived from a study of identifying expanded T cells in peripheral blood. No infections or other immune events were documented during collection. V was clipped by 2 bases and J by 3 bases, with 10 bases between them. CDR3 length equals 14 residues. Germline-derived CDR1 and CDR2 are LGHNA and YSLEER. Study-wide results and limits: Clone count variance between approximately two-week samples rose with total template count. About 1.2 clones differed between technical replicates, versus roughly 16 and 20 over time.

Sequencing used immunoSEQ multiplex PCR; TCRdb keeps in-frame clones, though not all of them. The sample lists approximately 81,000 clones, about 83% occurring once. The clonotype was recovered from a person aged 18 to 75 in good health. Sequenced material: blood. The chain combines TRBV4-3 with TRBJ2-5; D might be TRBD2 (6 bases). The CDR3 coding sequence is TGCGCCAGCAGCCAAAGTGGAGGGAAAGAGACCCAGTACTTC. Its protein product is CASSQSGGKETQYF.